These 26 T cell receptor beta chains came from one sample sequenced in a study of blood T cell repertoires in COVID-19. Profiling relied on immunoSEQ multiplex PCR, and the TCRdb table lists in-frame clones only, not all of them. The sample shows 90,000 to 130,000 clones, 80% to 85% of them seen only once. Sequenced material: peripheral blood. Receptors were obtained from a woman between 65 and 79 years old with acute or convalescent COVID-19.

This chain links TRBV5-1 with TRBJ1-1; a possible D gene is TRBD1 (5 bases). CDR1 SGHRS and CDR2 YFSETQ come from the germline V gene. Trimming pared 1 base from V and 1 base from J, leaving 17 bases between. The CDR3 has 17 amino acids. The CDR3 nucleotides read TGCGCCAGCAGCTTGAAGTTTCCGGGCAGGGAGAACACTGAAGCTTTCTTT. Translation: CASSLKFPGRENTEAFF.

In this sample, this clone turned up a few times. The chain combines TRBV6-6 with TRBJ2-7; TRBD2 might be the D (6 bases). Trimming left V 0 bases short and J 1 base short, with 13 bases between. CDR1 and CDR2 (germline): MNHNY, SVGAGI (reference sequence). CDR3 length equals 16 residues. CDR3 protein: CASSYSGRPASYEQYF. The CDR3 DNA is TGTGCCAGCAGTTACTCCGGGAGACCTGCTTCCTACGAGCAGTACTTC.

The CDR3 DNA reads TGTGCCAGCGAACCCCCGACAGGGAGCAATGAGCAGTTCTTC. Residues: CASEPPTGSNEQFF. The V call is TRBV3-1 (or the pseudogene TRBV3-2), the J call TRBJ2-1, with TRBD1 identical over 7 bases. The germline V gene has CDR1 LGHDT and CDR2 YNNKEL (reference sequence). CDR3 size: 14 residues. The V gene end was trimmed by 8 bases and the J gene end by 6 bases; junction bases not matched to a gene: 10.

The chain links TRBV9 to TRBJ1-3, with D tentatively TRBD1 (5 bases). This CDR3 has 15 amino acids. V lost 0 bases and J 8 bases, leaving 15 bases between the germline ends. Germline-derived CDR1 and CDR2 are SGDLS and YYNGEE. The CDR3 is CASSVGSGDTDTIYF. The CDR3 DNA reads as TGTGCCAGCAGCGTAGGATCGGGGGATACGGACACCATATATTTT.

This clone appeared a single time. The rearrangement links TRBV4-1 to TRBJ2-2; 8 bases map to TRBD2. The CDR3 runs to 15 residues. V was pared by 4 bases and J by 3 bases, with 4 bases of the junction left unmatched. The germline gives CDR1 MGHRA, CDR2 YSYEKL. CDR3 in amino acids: CASSLSGAYTGELFF. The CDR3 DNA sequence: TGCGCCAGCAGCCTTAGCGGGGCGTACACCGGGGAGCTGTTTTTT.

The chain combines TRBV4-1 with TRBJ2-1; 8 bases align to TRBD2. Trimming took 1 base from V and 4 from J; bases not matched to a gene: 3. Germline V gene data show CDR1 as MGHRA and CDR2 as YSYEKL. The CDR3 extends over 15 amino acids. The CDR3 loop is CASSQGIAGYNEQFF. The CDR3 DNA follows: TGCGCCAGCAGCCAAGGGATAGCGGGATACAATGAGCAGTTCTTC.

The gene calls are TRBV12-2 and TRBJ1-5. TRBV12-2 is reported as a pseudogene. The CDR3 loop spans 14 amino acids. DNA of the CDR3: TGTGCAAGTCGCTTAGCGCTGGGGGGACAGCCCCAGCATTTT. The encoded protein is CASRLALGGQPQHF.

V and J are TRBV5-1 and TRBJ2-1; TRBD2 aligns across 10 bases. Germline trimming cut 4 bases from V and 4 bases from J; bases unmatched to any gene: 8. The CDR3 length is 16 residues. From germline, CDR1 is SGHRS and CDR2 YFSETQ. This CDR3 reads CASSQYSGRSYNEQFF. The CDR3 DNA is TGCGCCAGCAGCCAGTATAGCGGGAGGTCTTACAATGAGCAGTTCTTC.

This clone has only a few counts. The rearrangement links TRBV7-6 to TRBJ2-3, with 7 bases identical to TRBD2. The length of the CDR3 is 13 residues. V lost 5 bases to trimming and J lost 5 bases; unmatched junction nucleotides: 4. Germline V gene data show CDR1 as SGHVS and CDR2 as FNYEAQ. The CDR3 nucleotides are TGTGCCAGCAGCCCCTGGGGGGGAGATACGCAGTATTTT. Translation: CASSPWGGDTQYF.

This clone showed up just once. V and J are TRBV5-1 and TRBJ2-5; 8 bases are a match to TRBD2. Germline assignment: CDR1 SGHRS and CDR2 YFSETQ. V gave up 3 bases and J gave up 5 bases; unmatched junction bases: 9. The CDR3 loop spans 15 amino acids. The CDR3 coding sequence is TGCGCCAGCAGCTCCGAGCGGGGGCTAGGGGAGACCCAGTACTTC. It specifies CASSSERGLGETQYF.

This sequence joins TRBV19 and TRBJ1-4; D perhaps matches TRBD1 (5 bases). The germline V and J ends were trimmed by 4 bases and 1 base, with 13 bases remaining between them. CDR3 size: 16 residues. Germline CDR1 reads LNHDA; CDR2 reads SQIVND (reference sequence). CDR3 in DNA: TGTGCCAGTAGTACCCCTCCACAGGAAACTAATGAAAAACTGTTTTTT. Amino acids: CASSTPPQETNEKLFF.

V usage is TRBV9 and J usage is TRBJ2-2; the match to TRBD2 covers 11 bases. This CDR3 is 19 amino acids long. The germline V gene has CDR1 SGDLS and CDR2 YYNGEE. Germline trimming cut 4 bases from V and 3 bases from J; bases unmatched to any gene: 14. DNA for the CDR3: TGTGCCAGCAGCATATTAGCGGGAGGGCCAGCTGTCGACACCGGGGAGCTGTTTTTT. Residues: CASSILAGGPAVDTGELFF. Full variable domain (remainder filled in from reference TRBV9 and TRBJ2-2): DSGVTQTPKHLITATGQRVTLRCSPRSGDLSVYWYQQSLDQGLQFLIQYYNGEERAKGNILERFSAQQFPDLHSELNLSSLELGDSALYFCASSILAGGPAVDTGELFFGEGSRLTVL.

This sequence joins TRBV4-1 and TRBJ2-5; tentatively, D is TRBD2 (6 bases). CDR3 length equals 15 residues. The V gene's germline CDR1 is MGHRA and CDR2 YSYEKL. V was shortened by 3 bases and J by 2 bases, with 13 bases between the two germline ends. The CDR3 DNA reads TGCGCCAGCAGCCATGGAGGGCGGACGCAAGAGACCCAGTACTTC. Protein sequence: CASSHGGRTQETQYF.

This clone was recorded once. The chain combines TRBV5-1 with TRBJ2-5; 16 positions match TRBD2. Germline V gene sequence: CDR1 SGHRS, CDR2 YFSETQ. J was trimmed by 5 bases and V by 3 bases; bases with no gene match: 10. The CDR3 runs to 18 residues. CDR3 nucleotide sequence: TGCGCCAGCAGCTCGGGACTAGCGGGAGGGGTTGAAGCGGAGACCCAGTACTTC. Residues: CASSSGLAGGVEAETQYF.

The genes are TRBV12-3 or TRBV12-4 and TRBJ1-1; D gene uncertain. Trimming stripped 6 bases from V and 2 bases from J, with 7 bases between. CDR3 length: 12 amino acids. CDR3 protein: CASRGLNTEAFF. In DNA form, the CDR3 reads TGTGCCAGCAGAGGACTCAACACTGAAGCTTTCTTT.

The CDR3 nucleotides are TGTGCCAGCAGACTAGCGGGAGCCCGCAGATTAGTGTCCCAGTACTTC. Translating gives CASRLAGARRLVSQYF. The rearrangement joins TRBV6-4 to TRBJ2-5; TRBD2 agrees at 11 bases. Germline CDR1 and CDR2: MRHNA and SNTAGT. This CDR3 is 16 amino acids long. The V and J ends lost 6 bases and 9 bases, in that order; junction bases with no gene match: 15.

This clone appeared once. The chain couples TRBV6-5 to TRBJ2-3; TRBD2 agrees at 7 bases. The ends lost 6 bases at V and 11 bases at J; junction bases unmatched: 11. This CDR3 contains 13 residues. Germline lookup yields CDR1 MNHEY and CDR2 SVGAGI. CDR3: CASSPTAGEMQYF. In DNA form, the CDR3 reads TGTGCCAGCAGCCCCACGGCGGGGGAGATGCAGTATTTT.

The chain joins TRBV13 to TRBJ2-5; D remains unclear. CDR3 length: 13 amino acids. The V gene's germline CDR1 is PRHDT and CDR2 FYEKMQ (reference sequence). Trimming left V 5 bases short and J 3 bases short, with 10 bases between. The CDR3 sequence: CASSADSEETQYF. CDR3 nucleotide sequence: TGTGCCAGCAGCGCCGACTCAGAAGAGACCCAGTACTTC.

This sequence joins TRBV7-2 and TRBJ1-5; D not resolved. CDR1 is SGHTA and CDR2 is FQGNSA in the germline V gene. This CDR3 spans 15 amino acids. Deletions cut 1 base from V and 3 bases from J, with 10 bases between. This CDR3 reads CASSLVVTANQPQHF. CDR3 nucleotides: TGTGCCAGCAGCTTAGTGGTTACAGCCAATCAGCCCCAGCATTTT.

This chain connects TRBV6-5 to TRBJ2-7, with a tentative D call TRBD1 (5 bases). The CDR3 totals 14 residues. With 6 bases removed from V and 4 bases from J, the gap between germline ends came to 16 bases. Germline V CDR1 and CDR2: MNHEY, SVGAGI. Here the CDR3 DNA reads TGTGCCAGCAGCCTCGACAGAGATCTTTACGAGCAGTACTTC. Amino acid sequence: CASSLDRDLYEQYF.

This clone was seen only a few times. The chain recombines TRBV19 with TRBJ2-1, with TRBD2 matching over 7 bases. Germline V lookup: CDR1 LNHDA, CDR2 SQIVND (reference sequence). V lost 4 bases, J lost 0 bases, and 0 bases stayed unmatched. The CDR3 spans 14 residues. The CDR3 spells CASSSGSSYNEQFF. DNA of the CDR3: TGTGCCAGTAGTAGCGGGAGCTCCTACAATGAGCAGTTCTTC.

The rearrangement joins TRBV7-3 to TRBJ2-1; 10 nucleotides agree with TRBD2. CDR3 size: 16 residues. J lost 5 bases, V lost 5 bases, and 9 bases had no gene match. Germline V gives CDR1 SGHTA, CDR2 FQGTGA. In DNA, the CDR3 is TGTGCCAGCAGCGCCCAGCGGGGGGGCCCCCACAATGAGCAGTTCTTC. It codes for CASSAQRGGPHNEQFF.

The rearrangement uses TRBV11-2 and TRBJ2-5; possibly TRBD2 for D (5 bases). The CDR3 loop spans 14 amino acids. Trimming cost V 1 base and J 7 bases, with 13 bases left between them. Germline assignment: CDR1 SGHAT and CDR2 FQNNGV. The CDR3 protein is CASSLASLRGTQYF. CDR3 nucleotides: TGTGCCAGCAGCTTAGCCAGTCTCCGGGGGACCCAGTACTTC.

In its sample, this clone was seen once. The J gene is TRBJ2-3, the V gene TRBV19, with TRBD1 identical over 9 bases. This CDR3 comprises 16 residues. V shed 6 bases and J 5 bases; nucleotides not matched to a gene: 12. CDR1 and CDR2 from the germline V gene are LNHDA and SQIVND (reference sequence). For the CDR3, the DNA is TGTGCCAGTAGAACCACTTCGGACAGGGGAAGAGATACGCAGTATTTT. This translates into CASRTTSDRGRDTQYF.

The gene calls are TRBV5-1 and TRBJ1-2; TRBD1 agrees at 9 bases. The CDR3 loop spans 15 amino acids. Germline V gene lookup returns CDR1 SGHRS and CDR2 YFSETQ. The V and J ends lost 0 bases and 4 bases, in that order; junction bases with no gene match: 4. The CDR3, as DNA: TGCGCCAGCAGCTTGGTGACAGGGGGGGCCTATGGCTACACCTTC. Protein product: CASSLVTGGAYGYTF.

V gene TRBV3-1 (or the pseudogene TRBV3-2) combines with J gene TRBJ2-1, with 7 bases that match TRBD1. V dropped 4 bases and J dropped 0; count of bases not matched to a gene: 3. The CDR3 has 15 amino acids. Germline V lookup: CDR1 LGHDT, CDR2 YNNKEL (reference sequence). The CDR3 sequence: CASSPGQSSYNEQFF. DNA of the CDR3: TGTGCCAGCAGCCCGGGACAGAGCTCCTACAATGAGCAGTTCTTC.